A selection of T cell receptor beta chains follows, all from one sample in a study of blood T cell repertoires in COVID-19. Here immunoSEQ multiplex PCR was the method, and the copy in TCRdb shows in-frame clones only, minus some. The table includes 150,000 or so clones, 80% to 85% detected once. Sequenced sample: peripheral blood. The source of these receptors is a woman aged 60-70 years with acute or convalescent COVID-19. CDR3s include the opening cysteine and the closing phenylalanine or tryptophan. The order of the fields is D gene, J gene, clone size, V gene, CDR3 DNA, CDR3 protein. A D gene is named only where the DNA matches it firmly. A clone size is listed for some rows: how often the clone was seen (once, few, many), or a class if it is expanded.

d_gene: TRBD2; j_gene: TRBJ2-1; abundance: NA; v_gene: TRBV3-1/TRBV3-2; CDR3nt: TGTGCCAGCGCTACTAGCGGCTCCTACAATGAGCAGTTCTTC; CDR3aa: CASATSGSYNEQFF
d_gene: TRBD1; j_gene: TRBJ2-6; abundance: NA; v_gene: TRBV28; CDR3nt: TGTGCCAGCAGTTTAACGGTTGGGACAGGGCCCTCTGGGGCCAACGTCCTGACTTTC; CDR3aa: CASSLTVGTGPSGANVLTF
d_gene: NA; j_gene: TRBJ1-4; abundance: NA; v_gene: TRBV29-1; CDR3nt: TGCAGCGTTGGTCTAGGCGAAAAACTGTTTTTT; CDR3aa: CSVGLGEKLFF
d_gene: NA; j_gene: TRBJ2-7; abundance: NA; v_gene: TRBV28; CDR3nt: TGTGCCAGCAGTCCCCGTCGGGTCGTAGCCTACGAGCAGTACTTC; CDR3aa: CASSPRRVVAYEQYF
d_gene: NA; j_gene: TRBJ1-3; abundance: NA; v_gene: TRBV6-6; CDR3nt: TGTGCCAGCAGCTTTTCTGACAGTGGAAACACCATATATTTT; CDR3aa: CASSFSDSGNTIYF
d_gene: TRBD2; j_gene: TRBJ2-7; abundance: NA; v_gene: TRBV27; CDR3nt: TGTGCCAGCAGTTCCCGGACTAGCGGGAGAACCTACGAGCAGTACTTC; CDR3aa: CASSSRTSGRTYEQYF
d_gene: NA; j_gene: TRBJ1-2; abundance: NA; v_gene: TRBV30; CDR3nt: TGTGCCTGGAGTGGATACCCACAGGGATACTATGGCTACACCTTC; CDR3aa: CAWSGYPQGYYGYTF
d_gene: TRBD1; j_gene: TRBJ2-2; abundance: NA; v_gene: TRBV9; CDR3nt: TGTGCCAGCAGCGTCGGACAGGGGACGAACACCGGGGAGCTGTTTTTT; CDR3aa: CASSVGQGTNTGELFF
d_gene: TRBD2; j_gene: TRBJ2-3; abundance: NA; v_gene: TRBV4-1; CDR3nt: TGCGCCAGCAGCCATCGGACTAGCGGGGGAGGAAGCACAGATACGCAGTATTTT; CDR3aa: CASSHRTSGGGSTDTQYF
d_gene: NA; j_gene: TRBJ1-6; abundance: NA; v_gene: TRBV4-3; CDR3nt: TGCGCCAGCAGCCAAGACGGGTCCAGGGATTCACCCCTCCACTTT; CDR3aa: CASSQDGSRDSPLHF
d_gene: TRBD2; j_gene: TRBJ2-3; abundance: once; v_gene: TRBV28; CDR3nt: TGTGCCAGCAGCCTCGGACTAGCGGGAGTAGCAGATACGCAGTATTTT; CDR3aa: CASSLGLAGVADTQYF
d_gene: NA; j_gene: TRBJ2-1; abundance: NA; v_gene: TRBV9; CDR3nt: TGTGCCAGCAGCGTAGTAGTCACCGCGGACAATGAGCAGTTCTTC; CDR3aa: CASSVVVTADNEQFF
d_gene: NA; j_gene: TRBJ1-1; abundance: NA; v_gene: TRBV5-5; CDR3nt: TGTGCCAGCAGCTTGGCCGCACAGCTAGAAGCTTTCTTT; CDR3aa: CASSLAAQLEAFF
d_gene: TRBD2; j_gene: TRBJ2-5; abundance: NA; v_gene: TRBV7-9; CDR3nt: TGTGCCAGCAGCGGACTAGCGGGAGTCTTTGTTGAGACCCAGTACTTC; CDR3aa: CASSGLAGVFVETQYF
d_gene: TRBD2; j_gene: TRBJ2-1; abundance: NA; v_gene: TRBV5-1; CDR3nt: TGCGCCAGCAGCTTAACCGGGACTAGCGGCTACAATGAGCAGTTCTTC; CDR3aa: CASSLTGTSGYNEQFF
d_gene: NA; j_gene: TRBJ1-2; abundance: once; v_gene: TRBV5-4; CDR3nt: TGTGCCAGCAGCATTACGGCAGGCACCTATGGCTACACCTTC; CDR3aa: CASSITAGTYGYTF